These T cell receptor beta chains were read from a single sample in a study of lymphopenia after photon versus proton radiotherapy. Profiled with immunoSEQ multiplex PCR; TCRdb holds only in-frame clones, not every one. The data contain 40,000 to 45,000 clones, about 82% of them singletons. Source: peripheral blood, taken from a patient treated with proton-based radiotherapy. All receptors come from a woman between 65 and 79 years old with pancreatic cancer. Some clones in this sample may be carry-over from other donors' samples. Each CDR3 is given with its conserved first and last residue. Each record gives: D gene, clone size, V gene, J gene, CDR3 DNA, CDR3 protein. A D gene is named only where the DNA matches it firmly. Clone size appears in some rows only: once, few, many, or a class for an expanded clone.

TRBD1	.	TRBV7-2	TRBJ2-7	TGTGCCAGCAGCCCGTCCCGGGACAGGGTCTACGAGCAGTACTTC	CASSPSRDRVYEQYF
.	.	TRBV2	TRBJ2-2	TGTGCCAGCAGTGACGAAACGACAGGGAGGGCCGGGGAGCTGTTTTTT	CASSDETTGRAGELFF
.	.	TRBV28	TRBJ1-1	TGTGCCAGCAGTCATCGGACGGGGAACACTGAAGCTTTCTTT	CASSHRTGNTEAFF
.	.	TRBV19	TRBJ2-5	TGTGCCAGTAGTATCACAGGGCTATTTGAGACCCAGTACTTC	CASSITGLFETQYF
TRBD1	once	TRBV2	TRBJ2-3	TGTGCCAGCCGCCTCCGGGACAGGGGATCCGATACGCAGTATTTT	CASRLRDRGSDTQYF
.	.	TRBV7-9	TRBJ2-7	TGTGCCAGCAGCTTAGATGGCAAGCCCTACGAGCAGTACTTC	CASSLDGKPYEQYF
.	.	TRBV7-2	TRBJ2-1	TGTGCCAGCAACTCCCCAGGGATTTACAATGAGCAGTTCTTC	CASNSPGIYNEQFF
.	.	TRBV18	TRBJ1-1	TGTGCCAGCTCAAGCATACAAAGAGGGTCGGGAAACACTGAAGCTTTCTTT	CASSSIQRGSGNTEAFF
.	.	TRBV7-2	TRBJ2-7	TGTGCCAGCAGCTTTTATAGAGGGATCCCCTACGAGCAGTACTTC	CASSFYRGIPYEQYF
TRBD2	.	TRBV11-2	TRBJ2-7	TGTGCCAGCAGTTTTCGCGGGCTAGCGGGAGGGGAAGAGCAGTACTTC	CASSFRGLAGGEEQYF
.	.	TRBV21-1	TRBJ2-5	TGTGCCAGCAGCGTCGCCGGGACAGCTCAAGAGACCCAGTACTTC	CASSVAGTAQETQYF
.	.	TRBV7-7	TRBJ2-5	TGTGCTAGCAGCTTGCAGGGTTCCGAGACCCAGTACTTC	CASSLQGSETQYF
TRBD1	once	TRBV29-1	TRBJ2-5	TGCAGCGTTGAATGGACAGGGCAAGAGACCCAGTACTTC	CSVEWTGQETQYF
.	.	TRBV5-1	TRBJ2-3	TGCGCCAGCAGCTTGGGCCAGGGAGGCACAGATACGCAGTATTTT	CASSLGQGGTDTQYF
.	.	TRBV19	TRBJ1-3	TGTGCCAGTAGTATCGACCCGCGCTCTGGAAACACCATATATTTT	CASSIDPRSGNTIYF
TRBD1	few	TRBV19	TRBJ1-5	TGTGCCAGTAGTTTCCAGTACGCCACAGGGGGCGCGGATCAGCCCCAGCATTTT	CASSFQYATGGADQPQHF
.	.	TRBV29-1	TRBJ2-1	TGCAGCGTCCACGGGGACTCCTACAATGAGCAGTTCTTC	CSVHGDSYNEQFF
.	.	TRBV19	TRBJ2-7	TGTGCCAGTAGTATAGGGCCGAACTACGAGCAGTACTTC	CASSIGPNYEQYF
TRBD1	.	TRBV28	TRBJ1-4	TGTGCCAGCAGTTCAACACAGGGGGTGGGTGAAAAACTGTTTTTT	CASSSTQGVGEKLFF
.	.	TRBV2	TRBJ1-5	TGTGCCAGCACCTATAATACGGAGCCCCAGCATTTT	CASTYNTEPQHF
TRBD2	.	TRBV13	TRBJ2-3	TGTGCCAGCAGCCTAGCGGGGATAAGCACAGATACGCAGTATTTT	CASSLAGISTDTQYF
.	.	TRBV18	TRBJ2-2	TGTGCCAGCTCACGTCAAGCCTCCACCGGGGAGCTGTTTTTT	CASSRQASTGELFF
.	.	TRBV9	TRBJ2-7	TGTGCCAGCAGCGTAGGTTTTAGTGGAGGGGGCTCCTACGAGCAGTACTTC	CASSVGFSGGGSYEQYF